Presented here are 9 T cell receptor beta chains from one specimen sequenced in a study of blood T cell repertoires in COVID-19. Assay used: immunoSEQ multiplex PCR; TCRdb lists only in-frame clones, some missing. The table records tens of thousands of clones, over 75% of them present only once. The sample taken for sequencing was peripheral blood. These receptors were collected from a human donor in a cohort sampled during active COVID-19.

This chain joins TRBV28 and TRBJ1-1; unclear D gene. CDR1 is MDHEN, CDR2 SYDVKM, per germline. V dropped 7 bases and J dropped 4 bases, with 19 bases sitting between them. The length of the CDR3 is 15 residues. CDR3 region: CASKAPQVMGTEAFF. The CDR3 bases are TGTGCCAGCAAGGCCCCGCAGGTAATGGGCACTGAAGCTTTCTTT.

This rearrangement joins TRBV11-2 to TRBJ1-1, with a weak D call TRBD1 (5 bases). CDR3 length equals 15 residues. The V end was cut by 2 bases, the J end by 2 bases, with 12 bases between. The germline gives CDR1 SGHAT, CDR2 FQNNGV. CDR3 bases: TGTGCCAGCAGCTTATCACGGCAGGGTAACACTGAAGCTTTCTTT. Protein product: CASSLSRQGNTEAFF.

The rearrangement links TRBV6-4 to TRBJ2-3; TRBD2 aligns across 11 bases. The CDR3 is made up of 16 amino acids. The germline CDR1 and CDR2 sequences are MRHNA and SNTAGT. V lost 6 bases to trimming and J lost 5 bases; unmatched junction nucleotides: 10. CDR3 nucleotides: TGTGCCAGCAGCCTCCCTCTAGCGGGAGGTGGAGATACGCAGTATTTT. It is translated as CASSLPLAGGGDTQYF.

V gene TRBV7-9 combines with J gene TRBJ1-3; perhaps TRBD1 as D (5 bases). Germline CDR1 is SEHNR and CDR2 is FQNEAQ (reference sequence). The V gene lost 5 bases and the J gene lost 8 bases, with 16 bases spanning the gap. This CDR3 is 14 amino acids long. This CDR3 is CASSLRQYVDTIYF. DNA for the CDR3: TGTGCCAGCAGCCTCCGACAGTATGTGGACACCATATATTTT.

The table lists this clone with many counts. DNA for the CDR3: TGCGCCAGCAGCTTACAGGGGATTGGGATGAACACTGAAGCTTTCTTT. This codes for CASSLQGIGMNTEAFF. The chain links TRBV5-1 to TRBJ1-1; 7 bases line up with TRBD1. CDR1 and CDR2 (germline): SGHRS, YFSETQ. With 2 bases clipped from V and 0 bases from J, the junction kept 7 bases outside the gene matches. The CDR3 is 16 amino acids. The full variable domain, rest sourced from reference TRBV5-1 and TRBJ1-1, is KAGVTQTPRYLIKTRGQQVTLSCSPISGHRSVSWYQQTPGQGLQFLFEYFSETQRNKGNFPGRFSGRQFSNSRSEMNVSTLELGDSALYLCASSLQGIGMNTEAFFGQGTRLTVV.

This clone occurred once. The chain couples TRBV11-2 to TRBJ2-7; TRBD2 aligns across 13 bases. CDR1 is SGHAT, CDR2 FQNNGV, per germline. This CDR3 is 16 amino acids long. V shed 5 bases and J 3 bases; nucleotides not matched to a gene: 7. CDR3 sequence (DNA): TGTGCCAGCAGCGTGGGACTAGCGGGGTCAGGCTACGAGCAGTACTTC. Its translation is CASSVGLAGSGYEQYF.

The gene calls are TRBV27 and TRBJ2-2, with 7 bases lining up with TRBD1. CDR1 is MNHEY, CDR2 SMNVEV, per germline (reference sequence). The CDR3 is made up of 15 amino acids. Unmatched junction bases numbered 3, after V lost 5 bases and J lost 0 bases. CDR3 nucleotide sequence: TGTGCCAGCAGTCCGGGACAGACGAACACCGGGGAGCTGTTTTTT. Residues: CASSPGQTNTGELFF.

The chain employs TRBV5-5 and TRBJ2-7; the D gene is possibly TRBD1 (6 bases). The germline V gene encodes CDR1 SGHKS and CDR2 YYEKEE (reference sequence). V was cut by 1 base and J by 0 bases, with 11 bases left in between. CDR3 length: 15 residues. CDR3 residues: CASSLSGANSYEQYF. CDR3 in DNA: TGTGCCAGCAGCTTGTCAGGGGCGAACTCCTACGAGCAGTACTTC.

This clone has just a few counts. The chain combines TRBV6-5 with TRBJ1-1; 7 bases are a match to TRBD1. In germline, CDR1 is MNHEY, CDR2 SVGAGI. V lost 0 bases and J lost 1; bases outside the gene matches: 5. CDR3 length: 16 residues. Here the CDR3 DNA reads TGTGCCAGCAGTTACTCTCGGACAGGATCGAACACTGAAGCTTTCTTT. Amino acid sequence: CASSYSRTGSNTEAFF.